The 20 T cell receptor beta chains below were found in one sample sequenced in a study of response to subunit inactivated influenza vaccine. One entry per CDR3 protein, called by TCRdb with MiXCR from the RT-PCR reads. In the table there are about 150,000 distinct CDR3 sequences, around a tenth of which are singletons. The specimen was CD8+ T cells sorted from PBMCs, collected approximately 25 months after vaccination. The receptors come from a man aged 50-75 years who received an inactivated influenza vaccine.

This clonotype has a count of ten or more. This rearrangement joins TRBV6-2 or TRBV6-3 to TRBJ2-6; D remains ambiguous. Trimming pared 8 bases from V and 0 bases from J, leaving 8 bases between. CDR1 is MNHEY, CDR2 SVGEGT, per germline. This CDR3 contains 14 residues. CDR3 residues: CASRFDSGANVLTF. CDR3 nucleotide sequence: TGTGCCAGCCGGTTTGACTCTGGGGCCAACGTCCTGACTTTC.

This clonotype was observed a handful of times. The CDR3 DNA follows: TGTGCCAGCAGTTACGGGACACTTCAGTACTTC. Its protein product is CASSYGTLQYF. The chain links TRBV6-2 or TRBV6-3 to TRBJ2-4; maybe TRBD1 (6 bases). The germline CDR1 and CDR2 sequences are MNHEY and SVGEGT. This CDR3 has 11 amino acids. V was trimmed by 2 bases and J by 11 bases, leaving 7 bases between them.

In its sample, this clonotype was seen many times. The chain has TRBV12-3 or TRBV12-4 and TRBJ2-2; unclear D gene. The CDR3 sequence is 13 residues long. The ends were cut back, 1 base at V and 5 bases at J, with 5 bases in the middle. CDR3 DNA sequence: TGTGCCAGCAGTTTAGGTCTTACCGGGGAGCTGTTTTTT. Translation: CASSLGLTGELFF.

Written as DNA, the CDR3 is TGTGCCACGGCCGGGACTAAGAGAACCCAGTACTTC. Protein product: CATAGTKRTQYF. This rearrangement joins TRBV15 to TRBJ2-5; 7 bases map to TRBD2. Germline V gene lookup returns CDR1 LNHNV and CDR2 YYDKDF (reference sequence). The V gene end was trimmed by 9 bases and the J gene end by 8 bases; junction bases not matched to a gene: 9. There are 12 residues in the CDR3.

The V and J genes are TRBV6-2 or TRBV6-3 and TRBJ1-1; D gene unclear. Germline loops: CDR1 MNHEY, CDR2 SVGEGT. V was pared by 10 bases and J by 1 base, with 22 bases between. The CDR3 totals 16 residues. CDR3 sequence reads: CATSPAGKAQNTEAFF. CDR3 in DNA: TGTGCCACTTCGCCGGCAGGAAAGGCCCAGAACACTGAAGCTTTCTTT.

The sample holds many counts of this clonotype. The genes are TRBV29-1 and TRBJ2-7; 7 nucleotides align to TRBD1. The V and J ends lost 2 bases and 4 bases, in that order; junction bases with no gene match: 11. This CDR3 contains 15 residues. Germline V gives CDR1 SQVTM, CDR2 ANQGSEA. The CDR3 region has the DNA TGCAGCGTTGAAATTCCTAACAGGGGTCTGTACGAGCAGTACTTC. Amino acid sequence: CSVEIPNRGLYEQYF.

The V and J genes are TRBV11-2 and TRBJ2-7; 7 positions match TRBD1. With 7 bases clipped from V and 1 base from J, the junction kept 7 bases outside the gene matches. Per germline, CDR1 SGHAT and CDR2 FQNNGV. The CDR3 sequence is 14 residues long. CDR3 nucleotides: TGTGCCAGCACGCTAGTGACAGGGTCCTACGAGCAGTACTTC. It translates to CASTLVTGSYEQYF.

In the case of this clonotype: The conserved closing phenylalanine or tryptophan is absent in this CDR3, likely reflecting a read error. The gene calls are TRBV2 and TRBJ2-7, with 7 bases aligning to TRBD2. The V and J ends lost 3 bases and 3 bases, in that order; junction bases with no gene match: 8. The CDR3 runs to 15 residues. Germline CDR1 SNHLY, CDR2 FYNNEI. The CDR3 sequence is CASSDGLAEDYEQYL. In DNA, the CDR3 is TGTGCCAGCAGTGATGGGCTAGCGGAGGACTACGAGCAGTACTTG.

This clonotype was picked up a small number of times. V usage is TRBV12-3 or TRBV12-4 and J usage is TRBJ2-5; possibly TRBD1 or TRBD2 for D (5 bases each). Trimming pared 3 bases from V and 7 bases from J, leaving 9 bases between. The CDR3 totals 12 residues. The CDR3 DNA follows: TGTGCCAGCAGTTTGGGGGATGTGACCCAGTACTTC. It yields the protein CASSLGDVTQYF.

The V call is TRBV27, the J call TRBJ2-1; 7 nucleotides match TRBD2. The CDR3 sequence is 15 residues long. Germline V gene lookup returns CDR1 MNHEY and CDR2 SMNVEV (reference sequence). V gave up 6 bases and J gave up 6 bases; unmatched junction bases: 11. In DNA, the CDR3 is TGTGCCAGCAGCAAAGGGACTACCGCTGTCAATGAGCAGTTCTTC. This codes for CASSKGTTAVNEQFF.

There are a few counts of this clonotype. The J gene is TRBJ2-4, the V gene TRBV25-1, with D unresolved. CDR3 size: 14 residues. V gave up 3 bases and J gave up 0 bases, with 6 bases separating them. The germline CDR1 and CDR2 sequences are MGHDK and SYGVNS. The DNA for the CDR3 is TGTGCCAGCAGTGACCCACTAGCCAAAAACATTCAGTACTTC. Translated: CASSDPLAKNIQYF.

The table lists this clonotype with a few counts. The V gene is TRBV6-2 or TRBV6-3, the J gene TRBJ2-7, with 14 bases that match TRBD2. V lost 5 bases to trimming and J lost 5 bases; unmatched junction nucleotides: 8. Germline CDR1 reads MNHEY; CDR2 reads SVGEGT. The CDR3 length is 16 residues. The CDR3 DNA follows: TGTGCCAGCAGTCAAATCGGACTAGCGGGAGGACACGAGCAGTACTTC. Translated: CASSQIGLAGGHEQYF.

In its sample, this clonotype was seen a few times. A much larger clone differs by one base, so this may be a read error. The V gene is TRBV7-2, the J gene TRBJ2-1, with 11 bases identical to TRBD2. This CDR3 spans 16 amino acids. Germline lookup yields CDR1 SGHTA and CDR2 FQGNSA. Trimming at V came to 4 bases and at J to 4 bases, leaving 6 bases not matched to a gene. The CDR3 sequence: CASSCTGTSGYNEQFF. For the CDR3, the DNA is TGTGCCAGCAGCTGCACCGGGACTAGCGGATACAATGAGCAGTTCTTC.

This clonotype came up a few times. The chain links TRBV27 to TRBJ2-2; 11 nucleotides match TRBD1. Losses at the gene ends were 5 bases for V and 6 bases for J; bases not matched to a gene: 11. Germline V gives CDR1 MNHEY, CDR2 SMNVEV (reference sequence). This CDR3 is 17 amino acids long. The CDR3 loop reads CASSAGFGDRGAGELFF. CDR3 DNA: TGTGCCAGCAGTGCCGGATTTGGGGACAGGGGGGCCGGGGAGCTGTTTTTT.

This clonotype has a handful of counts. The chain joins TRBV12-3 or TRBV12-4 to TRBJ2-5; 7 bases are a match to TRBD1. The CDR3 runs to 13 residues. With V trimmed by 8 bases and J by 2 bases, 5 bases remained unmatched. CDR3 coding DNA: TGTGCCAGCCAGACAGGGATTCAAGAGACCCAGTACTTC. It is translated as CASQTGIQETQYF.

This chain links TRBV4-2 with TRBJ1-2; D is ambiguous. Trimming cost V 4 bases and J 4 bases, with 13 bases left between them. CDR3 size: 14 residues. Germline V gene lookup returns CDR1 LGHNA and CDR2 YNFKEQ. CDR3 DNA sequence: TGTGCCAGCAGCCCTTCGGTGGCAGGCTATGGCTACACCTTC. Translation: CASSPSVAGYGYTF.

This clonotype has just a few counts. V and J are TRBV5-6 and TRBJ2-1; D is uncertain. Germline CDR1 SGHDT, CDR2 YYEEEE. Trimming removed 3 bases from V and 10 bases from J, with 8 bases in between. The CDR3 has 11 amino acids. CDR3 in DNA: TGTGCCAGCAGCTCCGGACCCGAGCAGTTCTTC. It is translated as CASSSGPEQFF.

The V gene is TRBV19, the J gene TRBJ2-3; D ambiguous. V was clipped by 2 bases and J by 1 base, with 4 bases between them. The CDR3 consists of 13 residues. Germline values: CDR1 LNHDA, CDR2 SQIVND (reference sequence). CDR3 sequence reads: CASSILGTDTQYF. CDR3 nucleotide sequence: TGTGCCAGTAGTATACTGGGCACAGATACGCAGTATTTT.

The genes are TRBV15 and TRBJ1-1; D ambiguous. The length of the CDR3 is 13 residues. The germline CDR1 and CDR2 sequences are LNHNV and YYDKDF (reference sequence). V lost 5 bases and J lost 5, with 12 bases in between. CDR3 coding DNA: TGTGCCACCAGCTACCGGTCCGCAACTGAAGCTTTCTTT. Amino acids: CATSYRSATEAFF.

This clonotype occurred a few times. The chain is built from TRBV4-1 and TRBJ1-3; 9 positions agree with TRBD1. This CDR3 contains 19 residues. J gave up 2 bases and V 5 bases, and 16 bases lay outside the gene matches. Germline V gene sequence: CDR1 MGHRA, CDR2 YSYEKL. Here the CDR3 DNA reads TGCGCCAGCAGCTCGGGGTGGGACAGGGTCTCCCTGACTGGAAACACCATATATTTT. Translating gives CASSSGWDRVSLTGNTIYF.